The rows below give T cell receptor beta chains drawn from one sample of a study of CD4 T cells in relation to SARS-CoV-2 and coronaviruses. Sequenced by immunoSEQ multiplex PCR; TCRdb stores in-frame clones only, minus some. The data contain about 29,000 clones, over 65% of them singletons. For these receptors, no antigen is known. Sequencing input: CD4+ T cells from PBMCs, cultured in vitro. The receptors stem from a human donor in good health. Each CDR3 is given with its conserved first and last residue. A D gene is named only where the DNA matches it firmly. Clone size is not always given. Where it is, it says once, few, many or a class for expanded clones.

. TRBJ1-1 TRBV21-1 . TGTGCCAGCAGCAAAGAGGGACCAACCCCCACTGAAGCTTTCTTT CASSKEGPTPTEAFF
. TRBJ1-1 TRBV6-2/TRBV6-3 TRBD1 TGTGCCAGCAGTTACGCAGGACAGGACACTGAAGCTTTCTTT CASSYAGQDTEAFF
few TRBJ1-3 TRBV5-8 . TGTGCCAGCAGCTTTCAGGGCGTTAGCTCTGGAAACACCATATATTTT CASSFQGVSSGNTIYF
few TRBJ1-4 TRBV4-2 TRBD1 TGTGCCAGCAGCCAACGTAGTACAGGGGAAAATGAAAAACTGTTTTTT CASSQRSTGENEKLFF
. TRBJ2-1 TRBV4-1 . TGCGCCAGCAGCCAAGACCCTGGCGGGATTGCTCGGGGGGAGCAGTTCTTC CASSQDPGGIARGEQFF
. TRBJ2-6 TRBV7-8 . TGTGCCAGCAGCCCTCGGGGGGCCAACGTCCTGACTTTC CASSPRGANVLTF
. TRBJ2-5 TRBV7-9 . TGTGCCAGCAGCTCAAGTGGGACCCAGTACTTC CASSSSGTQYF
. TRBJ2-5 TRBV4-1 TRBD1 TGCGCCAGCAGCTCAGGACAGGCCTCCCAGGAGACCCAGTACTTC CASSSGQASQETQYF
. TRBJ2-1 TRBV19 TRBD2 TGTGCCAGTAGTATGTGGGGGAGAGCGGGGGGTTACAATGAGCAGTTCTTC CASSMWGRAGGYNEQFF
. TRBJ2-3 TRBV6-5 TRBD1 TGTGCCAGCAGCCTAGACAGGGGCACAGATACGCAGTATTTT CASSLDRGTDTQYF
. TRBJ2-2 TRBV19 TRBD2 TGTGCCAGTAGTATACTAGCGGGGCGGGTCACCGGGGAGCTGTTTTTT CASSILAGRVTGELFF
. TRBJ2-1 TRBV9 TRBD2 TGTGCCAGCAGCGTAGAAGCGGGGGGGTTAAACGAGCAGTTCTTC CASSVEAGGLNEQFF
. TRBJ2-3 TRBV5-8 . TGTGCCAGCAGCACCTTCGACGGTCCCGGGGGCACAGATACGCAGTATTTT CASSTFDGPGGTDTQYF
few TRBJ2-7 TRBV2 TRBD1 TGTGCCAGCAGTGACAGGGGGATGGTTATCTACGAGCAGTACTTC CASSDRGMVIYEQYF
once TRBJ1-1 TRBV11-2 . TGTGCCAGCAGCTTAGAAAGAGGGTACACTGAAGCTTTCTTT CASSLERGYTEAFF
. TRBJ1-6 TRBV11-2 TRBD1 TGTGCCAGCAGCTTAGGGGACAGGGTTAATTCACCCCTCCACTTT CASSLGDRVNSPLHF
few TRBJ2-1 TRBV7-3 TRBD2 TGTGCCAGCAGCCCCGGCCAGGGAGGGTACAATGAGCAGTTCTTC CASSPGQGGYNEQFF
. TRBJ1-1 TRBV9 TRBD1 TGTGCCAGCAGCAAAACAGGGGGCACTGAAGCTTTCTTT CASSKTGGTEAFF
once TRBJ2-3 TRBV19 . TGTGCCAGTAGTAAGGTAGCGAGGAGGATAGATACGCAGTATTTT CASSKVARRIDTQYF
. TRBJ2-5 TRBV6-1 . TGTGCCAGCAGTGAAGTGGGCCATTGGACCCAGTACTTC CASSEVGHWTQYF
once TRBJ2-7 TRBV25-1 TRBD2 TGTGCCAGTGGGGGACTAGCGGGGGGGCTTTTTGAGCAGTACTTC CASGGLAGGLFEQYF
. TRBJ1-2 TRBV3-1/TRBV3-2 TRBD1 TGTGCCAGCAGCCAAGATTCAGGGGGCGCAGGTGGCTACACCTTC CASSQDSGGAGGYTF
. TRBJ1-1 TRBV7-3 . TGTGCCAGCAGCCCACACGCAGGCAAGGGTACTGAAGCTTTCTTT CASSPHAGKGTEAFF
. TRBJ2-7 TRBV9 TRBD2 TGTGCCAGCAGCGTAGCTGTTACTAGCGAGGCCGAGCAGTACTTC CASSVAVTSEAEQYF
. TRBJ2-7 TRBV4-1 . TGCGCCAGCAGCGGGCGCCCTACCCCCTACGAGCAGTACTTC CASSGRPTPYEQYF
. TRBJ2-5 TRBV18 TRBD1 TGTGCCAGCTCACCCACACGGGACAGGGCCTGGGAGACCCAGTACTTC CASSPTRDRAWETQYF
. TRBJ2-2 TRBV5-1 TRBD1 TGCGCCAGCAGCCAAGACAGGGGGGACACCGGGGAGCTGTTTTTT CASSQDRGDTGELFF
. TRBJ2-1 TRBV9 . TGTGCCAGCAGCGCACTCAGACAGAGCTACTACAATGAGCAGTTCTTC CASSALRQSYYNEQFF
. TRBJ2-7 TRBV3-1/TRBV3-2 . TGTGCCAGCAGTCTCGAAGGGCTCTCCTACGAGCAGTACTTC CASSLEGLSYEQYF
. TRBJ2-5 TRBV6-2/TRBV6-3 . TGTGCCAGCAGTTACGGGGGGACGGGGGAGACCCAGTACTTC CASSYGGTGETQYF
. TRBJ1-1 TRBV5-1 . TGCGCCAGCAGCTTACGGGGCCGTACAAACACTGAAGCTTTCTTT CASSLRGRTNTEAFF
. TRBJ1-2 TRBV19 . TGTGCCAGTAGTTCAATGGGGGGAGAAGGCTACACCTTC CASSSMGGEGYTF
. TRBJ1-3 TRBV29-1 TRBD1 TGCAGAACCCAGGGGGCTAGTGGAAACACCATATATTTT CRTQGASGNTIYF
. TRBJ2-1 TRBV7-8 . TGTGCCAGCAGTTTCGGCCACAATGAGCAGTTCTTC CASSFGHNEQFF
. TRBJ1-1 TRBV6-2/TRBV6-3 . TGTGCCAGCAGTTACTCGGGGGGCTGGGAAGGCACTGAAGCTTTCTTT CASSYSGGWEGTEAFF
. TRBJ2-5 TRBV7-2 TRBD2 TGTGCCAGCAGCTTAGCAGCGGGGCAAGAGACCCAGTACTTC CASSLAAGQETQYF
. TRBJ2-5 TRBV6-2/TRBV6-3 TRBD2 TGTGCCAGCAGTTACTCGGGCGGGAGTGGGCAAGAGACCCAGTACTTC CASSYSGGSGQETQYF
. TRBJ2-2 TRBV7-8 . TGTGCCAGCAGCTTAGATGGAGCCTACACCGGGGAGCTGTTTTTT CASSLDGAYTGELFF
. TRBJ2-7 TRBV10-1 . TGCGCCAGCAGTGAAACGGACCGCTCCTACGAGCAGTACTTC CASSETDRSYEQYF
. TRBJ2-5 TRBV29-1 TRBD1 TGCAGCCAACAGGGGGTCCAAGAGACCCAGTACTTC CSQQGVQETQYF
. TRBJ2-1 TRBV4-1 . TGCGCCAGCAGCCCGGGGGACTTCCGGAATGAGCAGTTCTTC CASSPGDFRNEQFF
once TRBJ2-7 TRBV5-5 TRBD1 TGTGCCAGCAGCGGGACAGGGTTGTGGGGGCAGTACTTC CASSGTGLWGQYF
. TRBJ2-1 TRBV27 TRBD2 TGTGCCAGCAGGCCCGGACTAGGAGATTACAATGAGCAGTTCTTC CASRPGLGDYNEQFF
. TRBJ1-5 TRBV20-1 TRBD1 TGCAGTGCTAGTCCGGGACAGAGCAATCAGCCCCAGCATTTT CSASPGQSNQPQHF
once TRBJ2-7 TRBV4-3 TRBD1 TGCGCCAGCAGCCAAGCGACAGGGGGCGTCTACGAGCAGTACTTC CASSQATGGVYEQYF
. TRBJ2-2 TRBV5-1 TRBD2 TGCGCCAGCAGCTTGGCCTTAGCGGGGGATGTAGTCACCGGGGAGCTGTTTTTT CASSLALAGDVVTGELFF
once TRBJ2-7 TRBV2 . TGTGCCAGCAATTCTATTACAGTTTTCGGCGAGCAGTACTTC CASNSITVFGEQYF
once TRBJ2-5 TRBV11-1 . TGTGCCAGCAGCTTAGAAGAGACCCAGTACTTC CASSLEETQYF
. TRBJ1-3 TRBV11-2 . TGTGCCAGCAGCTTTGAGGGGGACTGGCGACTTGGAAACACCATATATTTT CASSFEGDWRLGNTIYF
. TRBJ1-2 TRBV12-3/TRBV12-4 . TGTGCCAGCATAAAAGGGGACCAGGATGGCTACACCTTC CASIKGDQDGYTF
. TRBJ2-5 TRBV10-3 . TGTGCCATCAGTGAGAATACAGGGATCATGGAGACCCAGTACTTC CAISENTGIMETQYF
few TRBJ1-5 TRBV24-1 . TGTGCCACCAGTGATTTGGGGGACGCCCCTATTAGCAATCAGCCCCAGCATTTT CATSDLGDAPISNQPQHF
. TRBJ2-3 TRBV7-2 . TGTGCGAGCAGCTTAGCCCTGGCCGATACGCAGTATTTT CASSLALADTQYF
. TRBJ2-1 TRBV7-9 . TGTGCCAGCAGTCACCCGCGGCGTGGGGAGCAGTTCTTC CASSHPRRGEQFF
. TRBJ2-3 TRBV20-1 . TGCAGTGCTAGTGCGGTAGCGGGCACAGATACGCAGTATTTT CSASAVAGTDTQYF
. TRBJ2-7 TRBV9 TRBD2 TGTGCCAGCAGCGTAGGCGGGGGTTCAGGGTCCTACGAGCAGTACTTC CASSVGGGSGSYEQYF
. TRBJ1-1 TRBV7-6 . TGTGCCAGCAGCCCAACAGGCAACTTCGGCGGTTTCTTT CASSPTGNFGGFF
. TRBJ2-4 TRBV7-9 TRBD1 TGTGCCAGCAGCCCCAGGGGGGCCAAAAACATTCAGTACTTC CASSPRGAKNIQYF
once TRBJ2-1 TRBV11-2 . TGTGCCAGCAGCTACCGGGACTGGAACTACAATGAGCAGTTCTTC CASSYRDWNYNEQFF